Presented here are 27 T cell receptor beta chains from one specimen sequenced in a study of T cell responses to AZD1222 COVID-19 vaccine. Some clones are missing from TCRdb's copy, which holds only in-frame ones; the method was immunoSEQ multiplex PCR. The sample yields about 84,000 clones, roughly 85% seen once. This material consisted of peripheral blood, taken on day 0 of AZD1222 vaccination. The source is an adult in good health.

CDR3 nucleotide sequence: TGTGCTAGTGGTTTAGGGACTGCTTCCTACAATGAGCAGTTCTTC. Its protein is CASGLGTASYNEQFF. This chain links TRBV12-5 with TRBJ2-1; maybe TRBD2 (6 bases). The CDR3 extends over 15 amino acids. Trimming left V 3 bases short and J 1 base short, with 10 bases between. Germline V gives CDR1 LGHNT, CDR2 FRNRAP.

This clone was recorded once. The V gene is TRBV7-8, the J gene TRBJ2-2; TRBD1 matches at 12 bases. This CDR3 has 17 residues. CDR1 SGHVS and CDR2 FQNEAQ come from the germline V gene. V was pared by 8 bases and J by 5 bases, with 12 bases of the junction left unmatched. DNA of the CDR3: TGTGCCAGCGGGGGGACAGGGGGCGCTGGGTGGACCGGGGAGCTGTTTTTT. It is translated as CASGGTGGAGWTGELFF.

The V and J genes are TRBV4-3 and TRBJ1-2; no clear D. V gave up 0 bases and J gave up 4 bases, with 12 bases separating them. Germline CDR1 LGHNA, CDR2 YSLEER. The CDR3 extends over 15 amino acids. The CDR3 coding sequence is TGCGCCAGCAGCCAAGATACGGGGAGCGGCTATGGCTACACCTTC. It yields the protein CASSQDTGSGYGYTF.

This sequence joins TRBV7-9 and TRBJ1-5; 8 bases match TRBD1. V lost 5 bases to trimming and J lost 7 bases; unmatched junction nucleotides: 4. Germline CDR1 and CDR2: SEHNR and FQNEAQ (reference sequence). There are 13 residues in the CDR3. The DNA of the CDR3 is TGTGCCAGCAGCCCAGGGGGCGGGCAGCCCCAGCATTTT. This gives the protein CASSPGGGQPQHF. Drawing the rest from reference TRBV7-9 and TRBJ1-5, the complete variable domain is DTGVSQNPRHKITKRGQNVTFRCDPISEHNRLYWYRQTLGQGPEFLTYFQNEAQLEKSRLLSDRFSAERPKGSFSTLEIQRTEQGDSAMYLCASSPGGGQPQHFGDGTRLSIL.

V usage is TRBV7-6 and J usage is TRBJ2-7; possibly TRBD1 for D (6 bases). Germline V lookup: CDR1 SGHVS, CDR2 FNYEAQ. The CDR3 sequence is 16 residues long. V was clipped by 1 base and J by 2 bases, with 15 bases between them. CDR3 nucleotide sequence: TGTGCCAGCAGCTTAGATGAGGGGGACCCACCCTACGAGCAGTACTTC. Encoded protein: CASSLDEGDPPYEQYF.

This rearrangement joins TRBV11-2 to TRBJ1-4; 8 bases are shared with TRBD1. Germline V lookup: CDR1 SGHAT, CDR2 FQNNGV. This CDR3 contains 14 residues. V shed 3 bases and J 5 bases; nucleotides not matched to a gene: 2. In DNA form, the CDR3 reads TGTGCCAGCAGCTTCCGGGACAGGAATGAAAAACTGTTTTTT. Protein product: CASSFRDRNEKLFF. Together with reference TRBV11-2 and TRBJ1-4, the CDR3 gives the full variable domain: EAGVAQSPRYKIIEKRQSVAFWCNPISGHATLYWYQQILGQGPKLLIQFQNNGVVDDSQLPKDRFSAERLKGVDSTLKIQPAKLEDSAVYLCASSFRDRNEKLFFGSGTQLSVL.

This chain links TRBV6-1 with TRBJ2-5, with 10 bases fitting TRBD2. The CDR3 has 18 amino acids. In germline, CDR1 is MNHNS, CDR2 SASEGT. J lost 5 bases, V lost 2 bases, and 14 bases had no gene match. In nucleotides, the CDR3 is TGTGCCAGCAGTGAATCAGCGGGAGGGCCTTTGACCAAGGAGACCCAGTACTTC. This encodes CASSESAGGPLTKETQYF.

In DNA, the CDR3 is TGTGCCTGGAGTGGCAGGACAGGGGGCTGGAATTCACCCCTCCACTTT. Translating it yields CAWSGRTGGWNSPLHF. The J gene is TRBJ1-6, the V gene TRBV30; 11 bases are shared with TRBD1. This CDR3 has 16 residues. Trimming took 1 base from V and 7 from J; bases not matched to a gene: 6. Germline V gives CDR1 GTSNPN, CDR2 SVGIG (reference sequence).

The chain uses TRBV7-2 and TRBJ2-3, with 10 bases that match TRBD1. Per the germline V gene, CDR1 is SGHTA and CDR2 is FQGNSA. The CDR3 is 15 amino acids. V lost 1 base to trimming and J lost 4 bases; unmatched junction nucleotides: 2. For the CDR3, the DNA is TGTGCCAGCAGCTTAGTCGGACAGGGGGCAGATACGCAGTATTTT. Amino acids: CASSLVGQGADTQYF.

This chain connects TRBV7-9 to TRBJ2-5; D is ambiguous. The CDR3 is 13 residues long. Trimming removed 4 bases from V and 5 bases from J, with 11 bases in between. Per the germline V gene, CDR1 is SEHNR and CDR2 is FQNEAQ (reference sequence). The CDR3 DNA follows: TGTGCCAGCAGCTCAACCGGTCTGGAGACCCAGTACTTC. Translated, it gives CASSSTGLETQYF.

In this sample, this clone turned up once. The chain recombines TRBV7-2 with TRBJ1-2, with 9 nucleotides matching TRBD1. With V trimmed by 4 bases and J by 7 bases, 7 bases remained unmatched. CDR1 and CDR2 (germline): SGHTA, FQGNSA. CDR3 length: 14 residues. The CDR3 reads CASSYDRDRAGYTF. The CDR3 DNA reads as TGTGCCAGCAGCTACGACCGGGACAGGGCTGGCTACACCTTC.

This rearrangement joins TRBV12-5 to TRBJ2-3; maybe TRBD2 (5 bases). V was pared by 0 bases and J by 1 base, with 5 bases between. The CDR3 covers 14 residues. CDR1 and CDR2 from the germline V gene are LGHNT and FRNRAP. The CDR3 region has the DNA TGTGCTAGTGGTTTGGTACTAGGCACAGATACGCAGTATTTT. Its protein product is CASGLVLGTDTQYF.

This rearrangement joins TRBV6-1 to TRBJ1-3, with D maybe TRBD1 (5 bases). The CDR3 is 18 residues long. Germline lookup yields CDR1 MNHNS and CDR2 SASEGT. V was pared by 4 bases and J by 3 bases, with 22 bases between. The CDR3 nucleotides are TGTGCCAGCAGTGGCCAGCAAACCGGGACCGCATTTGGAAACACCATATATTTT. Protein sequence: CASSGQQTGTAFGNTIYF.

V and J are TRBV18 and TRBJ2-5; D ambiguous. This CDR3 is built from 14 residues. V shed 1 base and J shed 3 bases, with 9 bases lying between them. CDR1 and CDR2 from the germline V gene are KGHSH and LQKENI. Written as DNA, the CDR3 is TGTGCCAGCTCACCACTCCAACGGGAAGAGACCCAGTACTTC. This gives the protein CASSPLQREETQYF.

The chain joins TRBV3-1 (or the pseudogene TRBV3-2) to TRBJ1-1; TRBD1 is a possible D gene (5 bases). The V end lost 0 bases, the J end lost 5 bases, and 13 bases lay between the germline ends. This CDR3 spans 15 amino acids. The germline CDR1 and CDR2 sequences are LGHDT and YNNKEL (reference sequence). The CDR3 here is CASSQDWQGRTEAFF. The CDR3 DNA reads TGTGCCAGCAGCCAAGATTGGCAGGGACGGACTGAAGCTTTCTTT.

The chain is built from TRBV20-1 and TRBJ2-2; D remains ambiguous. The CDR3 length is 11 residues. CDR1 is DFQATT and CDR2 is SNEGSKA in the germline V gene (reference sequence). V was pared by 3 bases and J by 4 bases, with 3 bases between. The CDR3 protein is CSARGTGELFF. CDR3 bases: TGCAGTGCTAGGGGCACCGGGGAGCTGTTTTTT.

The count of this clone is one. The rearrangement joins TRBV7-9 to TRBJ2-7, with 16 positions matching TRBD2. Germline loops: CDR1 SEHNR, CDR2 FQNEAQ (reference sequence). V lost 5 bases to trimming and J lost 4 bases; unmatched junction nucleotides: 2. The CDR3 sequence is 15 residues long. CDR3: CASSQGLAGGYEQYF. The DNA of the CDR3 is TGTGCCAGCAGCCAGGGACTAGCGGGAGGGTACGAGCAGTACTTC.

The chain links TRBV28 to TRBJ2-5; possible D gene TRBD1, 5 bases. Trimming pared 0 bases from V and 2 bases from J, leaving 10 bases between. The CDR3 has 15 residues. CDR1 is MDHEN, CDR2 SYDVKM, per germline. The CDR3 sequence is CASSLWGQDQETQYF. The CDR3 coding sequence is TGTGCCAGCAGTTTATGGGGGCAGGATCAAGAGACCCAGTACTTC.

The chain uses TRBV20-1 and TRBJ2-7; D is uncertain. There are 14 residues in the CDR3. Trimming took 3 bases from V and 2 from J, leaving 14 bases between them. Per the germline V gene, CDR1 is DFQATT and CDR2 is SNEGSKA (reference sequence). CDR3 residues: CSASSPDEAYEQYF. The DNA of the CDR3 is TGCAGTGCTAGTTCTCCGGACGAAGCCTACGAGCAGTACTTC.

This chain links TRBV2 with TRBJ2-1; 13 bases line up with TRBD2. Per germline, CDR1 SNHLY and CDR2 FYNNEI. There are 17 residues in the CDR3. The junction had 12 bases not matched to a gene; V was cut back by 9 bases and J by 4 bases. The CDR3 DNA is TGTGCCAGGAATTTCCCGGGACTAGCGGGATATTACAATGAGCAGTTCTTC. This sequence encodes CARNFPGLAGYYNEQFF. The whole variable domain, remainder taken from reference TRBV2 and TRBJ2-1, is EPEVTQTPSHQVTQMGQEVILRCVPISNHLYFYWYRQILGQKVEFLVSFYNNEISEKSEIFDDQFSVERPDGSNFTLKIRSTKLEDSAMYFCARNFPGLAGYYNEQFFGPGTRLTVL.

V gene TRBV27 combines with J gene TRBJ1-6; D is unresolved. Trimming stripped 0 bases from V and 7 bases from J, with 10 bases between. Germline CDR1 MNHEY, CDR2 SMNVEV (reference sequence). The CDR3 has 15 residues. CDR3: CASSLSGGLNSPLHF. The CDR3 bases are TGTGCCAGCAGTTTATCAGGAGGGTTGAATTCACCCCTCCACTTT.

This CDR3 is CAWNKILNTEAFF. The CDR3 DNA reads as TGTGCCTGGAATAAGATCCTAAACACTGAAGCTTTCTTT. V and J are TRBV30 and TRBJ1-1; D unresolved. CDR1 and CDR2 (germline): GTSNPN, SVGIG (reference sequence). The CDR3 length is 13 residues. V lost 4 bases and J 2 bases, leaving 11 bases between the germline ends.

This clone was counted only a few times. The chain is built from TRBV28 and TRBJ2-7; 10 nucleotides match TRBD1. The ends lost 3 bases at V and 3 bases at J; junction bases unmatched: 2. This CDR3 is 14 amino acids long. Per the germline V gene, CDR1 is MDHEN and CDR2 is SYDVKM. DNA for the CDR3: TGTGCCAGCAGTTTGGGACAGGGGAGCTACGAGCAGTACTTC. Translated, it gives CASSLGQGSYEQYF.

V usage is TRBV2 and J usage is TRBJ1-5; 9 nucleotides agree with TRBD1. The ends lost 2 bases at V and 3 bases at J; junction bases unmatched: 5. This CDR3 has 16 residues. Germline-derived CDR1 and CDR2 are SNHLY and FYNNEI. The CDR3 DNA reads TGTGCCAGCAGTGAACTTGGACAGGGGAACAATCAGCCCCAGCATTTT. This sequence encodes CASSELGQGNNQPQHF. Using reference TRBV2 and TRBJ1-5 for the parts outside the CDR3, the full variable domain is EPEVTQTPSHQVTQMGQEVILRCVPISNHLYFYWYRQILGQKVEFLVSFYNNEISEKSEIFDDQFSVERPDGSNFTLKIRSTKLEDSAMYFCASSELGQGNNQPQHFGDGTRLSIL.

In its sample, this clone was seen once. CDR3 sequence reads: CASSLGTGPGSYTF. Written as DNA, the CDR3 is TGTGCCAGCAGCTTAGGGACAGGGCCGGGAAGCTACACCTTC. The V gene is TRBV7-6, the J gene TRBJ1-2; 8 bases fit TRBD1. The ends lost 1 base at V and 9 bases at J; junction bases unmatched: 7. This CDR3 has 14 amino acids. Germline loops: CDR1 SGHVS, CDR2 FNYEAQ. Looking up the rest from reference TRBV7-6 and TRBJ1-2 gives the full variable domain: GAGVSQSPRYKVTKRGQDVALRCDPISGHVSLYWYRQALGQGPEFLTYFNYEAQQDKSGLPNDRFSAERPEGSISTLTIQRTEQRDSAMYRCASSLGTGPGSYTFGSGTRLTVV.

The CDR3 DNA follows: TGTGCCAGCCGTTATCCCGGTGAGCAGTTCTTC. Translating it yields CASRYPGEQFF. The J gene is TRBJ2-1, the V gene TRBV2; no reliable D call. The V gene lost 8 bases and the J gene lost 9 bases, with 11 bases spanning the gap. From germline, CDR1 is SNHLY and CDR2 FYNNEI. CDR3 size: 11 residues.

The chain joins TRBV6-2 or TRBV6-3 to TRBJ1-1; 12 bases match TRBD1. The CDR3 is 16 amino acids. After removal of 4 bases from V and 4 bases from J, the junction contained 7 bases not matched to a gene. CDR1 and CDR2 (germline): MNHEY, SVGEGT. The CDR3 DNA sequence: TGTGCCAGCAGTTCGGGACAGGGGGCCCCTATCACTGAAGCTTTCTTT. Translation gives CASSSGQGAPITEAFF.